The 9 T cell receptor beta chains reported below all come from one sample, sequenced in a study of a mutant IDH1 vaccine in newly diagnosed glioma. Their recognized antigens are unknown. Here immunoSEQ multiplex PCR was the method, and the copy in TCRdb shows in-frame clones only, minus some. Here the sample spans 25,000 to 40,000 clones, roughly 77% being singletons. Time point in this sample: week 35, safety follow-up. The investigators gave 300 ug of mutant IDH1 20-mer peptide in each vaccine dose, together with topical imiquimod. This specimen was PBMCs, taken from a glioma patient whose treatment included an IDH1 peptide vaccine. The source of these receptors is a man younger than 45 with glioma.

The V and J genes are TRBV29-1 and TRBJ2-3; the D gene is possibly TRBD2 (6 bases). Trimming shortened V by 3 bases and J by 3 bases, and 10 bases separated the two germline ends. This CDR3 spans 13 amino acids. CDR1 and CDR2 from the germline V gene are SQVTM and ANQGSEA. CDR3 DNA sequence: TGCAGCGTTGAGGCAGGGAGGACAGATACGCAGTATTTT. Its protein is CSVEAGRTDTQYF.

The chain carries TRBV27 and TRBJ2-1; 9 nucleotides line up with TRBD2. The CDR3 contains 17 residues. With V trimmed by 6 bases and J by 3 bases, 12 bases remained unmatched. Germline V lookup: CDR1 MNHEY, CDR2 SMNVEV (reference sequence). CDR3 protein: CASSPTSGAFFYNEQFF. In DNA form, the CDR3 reads TGTGCCAGCAGCCCGACTAGCGGAGCCTTCTTCTACAATGAGCAGTTCTTC.

Only a few counts were recorded for this clone. The chain employs TRBV6-6 and TRBJ1-1, with TRBD1 matching 8 bases. Germline values: CDR1 MNHNY, CDR2 SVGAGI (reference sequence). The CDR3 is 15 residues long. Trimming removed 2 bases from V and 5 bases from J; junction bases left unmatched: 7. In DNA, the CDR3 is TGTGCCAGCAGTTACCCCGGACAGGGAGGAACTGAAGCTTTCTTT. Its translation is CASSYPGQGGTEAFF.

The chain has TRBV5-1 and TRBJ2-7; perhaps D is TRBD1 or TRBD2 (5 bases each). V was pared by 2 bases and J by 0 bases, with 12 bases between. Germline CDR1 SGHRS, CDR2 YFSETQ. The CDR3 is 15 amino acids. The CDR3 nucleotides read TGCGCCAGCAGCTTCCGGGGCGACAGCTCCTACGAGCAGTACTTC. Amino acid sequence: CASSFRGDSSYEQYF.

The CDR3: CATRGQGSVDQPQHF. CDR3 nucleotide sequence: TGTGCCACCAGGGGACAGGGTTCGGTCGATCAGCCCCAGCATTTT. The J gene is TRBJ1-5, the V gene TRBV10-3, with 9 bases aligning to TRBD1. Per germline, CDR1 ENHRY and CDR2 SYGVKD. CDR3 length: 15 residues. Germline trimming cut 10 bases from V and 5 bases from J; bases unmatched to any gene: 12.

This chain links TRBV7-9 with TRBJ2-5, with 15 nucleotides matching TRBD2. Germline trimming cut 4 bases from V and 3 bases from J; bases unmatched to any gene: 12. The CDR3 extends over 19 amino acids. Germline V lookup: CDR1 SEHNR, CDR2 FQNEAQ (reference sequence). The CDR3: CASSSRPGLAGGGKETQYF. CDR3 nucleotides: TGTGCCAGCAGCTCGCGACCGGGACTAGCGGGAGGTGGGAAAGAGACCCAGTACTTC.

The chain recombines TRBV5-1 with TRBJ1-4; D might be TRBD1 (5 bases). The germline V and J ends were trimmed by 3 bases and 7 bases, with 16 bases remaining between them. Germline values: CDR1 SGHRS, CDR2 YFSETQ. The CDR3 is made up of 15 amino acids. The CDR3 DNA sequence: TGCGCCAGCAGCTCCCAGGGTGGAGTTGGTGAAAAACTGTTTTTT. It codes for CASSSQGGVGEKLFF.

The chain is built from TRBV19 and TRBJ1-1; 8 nucleotides agree with TRBD1. This CDR3 has 14 amino acids. With V trimmed by 5 bases and J by 6 bases, 8 bases remained unmatched. Germline V CDR1 and CDR2: LNHDA, SQIVND (reference sequence). The CDR3 DNA is TGTGCCAGTAGTGGGACAGGTGGGTGGGCTGAAGCTTTCTTT. Protein: CASSGTGGWAEAFF.

The V and J genes are TRBV5-6 and TRBJ2-7; D is unclear. V was clipped by 4 bases and J by 1 base, with 12 bases between them. The CDR3 extends over 14 amino acids. CDR1 SGHDT and CDR2 YYEEEE come from the germline V gene. CDR3 sequence (DNA): TGTGCCAGCAGCCCCTCAAGCCTTTCCTACGAGCAGTACTTC. Residues: CASSPSSLSYEQYF.